This T cell receptor (beta chain) was sequenced during a study of vaccination and CD4 T cells after COVID-19. Across the whole study: SARS-CoV-2 PCR on nasal swabs had been positive for the convalescent patients; several were mild and one was severe. Researchers treated control cultures with a CEFX pool, an HIV-1 Nef pool, or no peptide. Findings of the study overall: Looking at convalescent patients, 304 of their 307 vaccine-specific clones were spike mono-reactive.

Described time point: late sampling 161 to 241 days after vaccination in a few convalescent patients. This sample's treatment: approximately 9-day PBMC culture with coronavirus spike peptide pools or control peptides (ViraFEST assay). V dropped 3 bases and J dropped 5 bases, with 13 bases sitting between them. Germline-derived CDR1 and CDR2 are DFQATT and SNEGSKA (reference sequence). This CDR3 contains 13 residues. Cultured CD4+ T cells had their DNA profiled by the Oncomine TCR Beta short-read assay. TCRdb redid the calling of the PCR reads with MiXCR, one entry per CDR3 protein. The table shows some 21,000 distinct CDR3 sequences, with 46% occurring only once. A note on this clonotype: Its target is not known.

This clonotype was sampled from a human donor who had recovered from COVID-19. The chain is built from TRBV20-1 and TRBJ1-1, with D possibly TRBD1 on 5 matching bases. Specimen: CD4+ T cells from blood, cultured in vitro, collected about 7 months after SARS-CoV-2 vaccination. In nucleotides, the CDR3 is TGCAGTGCTAGCAGGGCGATCAGGACTGAAGCTTTCTTT. Amino acids: CSASRAIRTEAFF.